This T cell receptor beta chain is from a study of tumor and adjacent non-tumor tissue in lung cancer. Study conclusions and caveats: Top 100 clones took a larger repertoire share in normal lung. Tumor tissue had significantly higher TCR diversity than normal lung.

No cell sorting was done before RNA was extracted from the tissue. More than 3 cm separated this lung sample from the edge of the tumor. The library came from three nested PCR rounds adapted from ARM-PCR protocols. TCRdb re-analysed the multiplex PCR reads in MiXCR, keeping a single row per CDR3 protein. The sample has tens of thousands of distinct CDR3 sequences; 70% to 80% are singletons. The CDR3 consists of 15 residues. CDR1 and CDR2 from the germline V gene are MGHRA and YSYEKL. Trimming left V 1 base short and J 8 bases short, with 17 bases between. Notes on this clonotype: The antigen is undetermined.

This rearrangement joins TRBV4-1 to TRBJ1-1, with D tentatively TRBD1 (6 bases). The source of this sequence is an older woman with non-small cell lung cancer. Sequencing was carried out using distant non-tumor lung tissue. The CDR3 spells CASSQGQEATAEAFF. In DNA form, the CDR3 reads TGCGCCAGCAGCCAAGGACAGGAGGCGACGGCCGAAGCTTTCTTT.